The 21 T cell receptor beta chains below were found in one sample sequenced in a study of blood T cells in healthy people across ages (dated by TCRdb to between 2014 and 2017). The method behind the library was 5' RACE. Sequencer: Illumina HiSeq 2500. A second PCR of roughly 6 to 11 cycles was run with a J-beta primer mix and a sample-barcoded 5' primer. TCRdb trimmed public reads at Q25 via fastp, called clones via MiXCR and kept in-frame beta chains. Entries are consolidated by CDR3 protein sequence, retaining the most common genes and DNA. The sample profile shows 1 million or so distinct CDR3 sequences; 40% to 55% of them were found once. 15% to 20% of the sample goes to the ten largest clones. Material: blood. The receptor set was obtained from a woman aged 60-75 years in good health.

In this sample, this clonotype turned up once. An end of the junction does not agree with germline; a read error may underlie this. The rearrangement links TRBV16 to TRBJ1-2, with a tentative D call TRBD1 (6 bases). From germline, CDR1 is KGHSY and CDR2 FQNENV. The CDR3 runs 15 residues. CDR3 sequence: CACSHIRGRDYGYTF. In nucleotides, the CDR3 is TGTGCCTGCAGCCACATCAGGGGTCGCGACTATGGCTACACCTTC. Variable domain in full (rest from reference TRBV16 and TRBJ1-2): GEEVAQTPKHLVRGEGQKAKLYCAPIKGHSYVFWYQQVLKNEFKFLISFQNENVFDETGMPKERFSAKCLPNSPCSLEIQATKLEDSAVYFCACSHIRGRDYGYTFGSGTRLTVV.

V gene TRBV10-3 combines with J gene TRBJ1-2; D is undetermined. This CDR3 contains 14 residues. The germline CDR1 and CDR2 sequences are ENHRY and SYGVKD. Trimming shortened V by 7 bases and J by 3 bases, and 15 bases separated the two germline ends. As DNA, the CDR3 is TGTGCCATCACCAAGACGTCCGAAGACTATGGCTACACCTTC. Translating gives CAITKTSEDYGYTF.

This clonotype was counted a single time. The CDR3: CSVVGGVTEAFF. The CDR3 DNA reads TGCAGCGTCGTTGGGGGGGTCACTGAAGCTTTCTTT. This chain joins TRBV29-1 and TRBJ1-1; possible D gene TRBD1, 5 bases. V lost 6 bases and J lost 4, with 12 bases in between. In germline, CDR1 is SQVTM, CDR2 ANQGSEA. The CDR3 contains 12 residues.

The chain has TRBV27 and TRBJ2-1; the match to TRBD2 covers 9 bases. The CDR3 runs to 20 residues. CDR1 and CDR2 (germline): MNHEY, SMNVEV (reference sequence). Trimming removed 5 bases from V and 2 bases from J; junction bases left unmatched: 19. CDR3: CASSLRGGREMLPAYNEQFF. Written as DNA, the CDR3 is TGTGCCAGCAGTCTAAGGGGCGGGAGGGAAATGTTACCGGCCTACAATGAGCAGTTCTTC.

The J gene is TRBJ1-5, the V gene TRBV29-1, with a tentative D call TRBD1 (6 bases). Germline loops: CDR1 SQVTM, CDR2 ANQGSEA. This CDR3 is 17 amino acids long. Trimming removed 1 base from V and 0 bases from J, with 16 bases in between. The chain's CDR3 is CSVEVTGKKYSNQPQHF. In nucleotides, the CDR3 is TGCAGCGTTGAAGTTACAGGGAAAAAATATAGCAATCAGCCCCAGCATTTT.

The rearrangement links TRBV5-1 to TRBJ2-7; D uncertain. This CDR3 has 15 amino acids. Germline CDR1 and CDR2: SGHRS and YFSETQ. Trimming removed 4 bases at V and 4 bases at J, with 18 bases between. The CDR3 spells CASSLVATSGYEQYF. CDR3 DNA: TGCGCCAGCAGCCTGGTGGCTACTTCTGGGTACGAGCAGTACTTC.

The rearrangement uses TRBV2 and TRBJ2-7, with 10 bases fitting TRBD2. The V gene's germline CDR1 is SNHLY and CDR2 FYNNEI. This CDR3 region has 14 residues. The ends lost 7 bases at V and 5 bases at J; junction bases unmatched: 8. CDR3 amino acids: CASIPSGSPHEQYF. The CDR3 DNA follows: TGTGCCAGCATTCCTAGCGGGAGCCCCCACGAGCAGTACTTC.

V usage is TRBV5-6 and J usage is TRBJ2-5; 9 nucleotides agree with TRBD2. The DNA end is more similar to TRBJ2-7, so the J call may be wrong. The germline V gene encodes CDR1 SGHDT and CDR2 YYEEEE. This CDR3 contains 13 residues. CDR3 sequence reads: CASSRREGNEQYF. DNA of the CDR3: TGTGCCAGCAGCCGGCGGGAGGGGAACGAGCAGTACTTC.

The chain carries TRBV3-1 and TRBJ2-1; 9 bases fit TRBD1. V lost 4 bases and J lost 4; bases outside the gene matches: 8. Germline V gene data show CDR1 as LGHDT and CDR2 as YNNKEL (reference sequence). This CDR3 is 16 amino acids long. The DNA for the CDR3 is TGTGCCAGCAGCCCCTCGGACAGGGGAGTTTACAATGAGCAGTTCTTC. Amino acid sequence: CASSPSDRGVYNEQFF.

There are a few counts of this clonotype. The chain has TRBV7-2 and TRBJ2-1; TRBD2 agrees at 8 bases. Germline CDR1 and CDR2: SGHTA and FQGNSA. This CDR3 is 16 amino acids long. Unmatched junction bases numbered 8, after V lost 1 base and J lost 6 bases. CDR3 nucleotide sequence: TGTGCCAGCAGCTTAGGGGGCGGGAGGAAGATCAATGAGCAGTTCTTC. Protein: CASSLGGGRKINEQFF.

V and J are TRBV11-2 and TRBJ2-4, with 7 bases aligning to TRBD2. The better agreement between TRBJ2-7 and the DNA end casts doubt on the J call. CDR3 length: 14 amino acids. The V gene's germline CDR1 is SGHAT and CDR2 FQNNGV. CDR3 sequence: CASSSPGGGNEQYF. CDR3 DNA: TGTGCCAGCAGCTCGCCTGGCGGGGGAAACGAGCAGTACTTC.

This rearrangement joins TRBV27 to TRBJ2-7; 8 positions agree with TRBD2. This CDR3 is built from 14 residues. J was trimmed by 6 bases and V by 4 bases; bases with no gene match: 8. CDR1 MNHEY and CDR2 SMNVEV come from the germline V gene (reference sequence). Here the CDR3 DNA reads TGTGCCAGCAGTTCCGGGACTAGGGGCGGCGAGCAGTACTTC. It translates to CASSSGTRGGEQYF.

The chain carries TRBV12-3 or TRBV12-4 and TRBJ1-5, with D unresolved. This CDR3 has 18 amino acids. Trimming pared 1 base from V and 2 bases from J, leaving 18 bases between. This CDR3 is CASSLEGVAGTGNQPQHF. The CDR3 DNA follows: TGTGCCAGCAGTTTAGAGGGAGTAGCAGGTACCGGCAATCAGCCCCAGCATTTT.

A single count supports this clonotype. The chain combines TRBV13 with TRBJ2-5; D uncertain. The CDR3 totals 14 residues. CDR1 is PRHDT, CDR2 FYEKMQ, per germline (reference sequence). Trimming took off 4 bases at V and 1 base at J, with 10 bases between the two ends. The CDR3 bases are TGTGCCAGCAGCTCCCGTCCAATCCAAGAGACCCAGTACTTC. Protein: CASSSRPIQETQYF. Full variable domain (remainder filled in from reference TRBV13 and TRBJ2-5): AAGVIQSPRHLIKEKRETATLKCYPIPRHDTVYWYQQGPGQDPQFLISFYEKMQSDKGSIPDRFSAQQFSDYHSELNMSSLELGDSALYFCASSSRPIQETQYFGPGTRLLVL.

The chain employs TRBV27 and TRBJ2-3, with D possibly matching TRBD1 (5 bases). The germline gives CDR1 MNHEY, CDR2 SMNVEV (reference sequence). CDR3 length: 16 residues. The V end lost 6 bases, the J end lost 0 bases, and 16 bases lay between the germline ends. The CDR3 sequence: CASSLDAGYSTDTQYF. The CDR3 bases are TGTGCCAGCAGCCTAGATGCAGGGTATAGCACAGATACGCAGTATTTT.

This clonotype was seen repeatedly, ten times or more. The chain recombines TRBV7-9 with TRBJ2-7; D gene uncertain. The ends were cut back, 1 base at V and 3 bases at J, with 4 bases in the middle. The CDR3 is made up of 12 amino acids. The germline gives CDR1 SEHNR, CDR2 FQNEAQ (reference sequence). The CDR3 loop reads CASSLDHYEQYF. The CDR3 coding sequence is TGTGCCAGCAGCTTAGATCACTACGAGCAGTACTTC.

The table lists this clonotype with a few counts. The CDR3: CASSLLRVSKFYEQYF. CDR3 DNA sequence: TGTGCCAGCAGTTTATTACGGGTCAGCAAGTTCTACGAGCAGTACTTC. This rearrangement joins TRBV27 to TRBJ2-7; no definite D call. The germline V gene has CDR1 MNHEY and CDR2 SMNVEV (reference sequence). This CDR3 comprises 16 residues. V lost 1 base and J 3 bases, leaving 16 bases between the germline ends.

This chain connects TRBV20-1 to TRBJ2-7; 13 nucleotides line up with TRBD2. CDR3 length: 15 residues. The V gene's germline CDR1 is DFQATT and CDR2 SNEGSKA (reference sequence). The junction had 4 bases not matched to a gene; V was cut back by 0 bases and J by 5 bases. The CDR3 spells CSARDLLAGGDEQYF. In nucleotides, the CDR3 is TGCAGTGCTAGAGATCTACTAGCGGGAGGGGACGAGCAGTACTTC.

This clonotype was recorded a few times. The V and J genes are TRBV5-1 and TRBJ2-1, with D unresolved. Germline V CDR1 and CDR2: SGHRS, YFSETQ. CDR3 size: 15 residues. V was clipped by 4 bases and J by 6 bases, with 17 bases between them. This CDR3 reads CASSPEEVTFNEQFF. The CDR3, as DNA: TGCGCCAGCAGCCCCGAGGAAGTAACCTTCAATGAGCAGTTCTTC.

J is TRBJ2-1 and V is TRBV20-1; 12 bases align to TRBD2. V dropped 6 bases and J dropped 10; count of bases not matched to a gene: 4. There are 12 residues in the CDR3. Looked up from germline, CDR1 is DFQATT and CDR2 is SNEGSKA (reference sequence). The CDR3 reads CSATSGSGEQFF. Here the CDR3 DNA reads TGCAGTGCGACTAGCGGGAGCGGGGAGCAGTTCTTC.

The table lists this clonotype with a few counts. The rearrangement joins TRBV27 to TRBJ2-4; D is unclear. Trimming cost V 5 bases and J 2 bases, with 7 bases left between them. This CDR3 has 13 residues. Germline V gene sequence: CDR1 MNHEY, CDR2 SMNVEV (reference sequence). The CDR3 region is CASSPYPKNIQYF. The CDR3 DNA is TGTGCCAGCAGTCCCTACCCCAAAAACATTCAGTACTTC.